The sequence of this T cell receptor beta chain was determined in a study of blood T cells in healthy people across ages. Study background: Per every two T cells, about one barcoded beta molecule was captured by template switching.

With a J-beta primer mix and a sample-barcoded 5' primer, a second PCR ran about 6 to 11 cycles. Through a template-switch adaptor with 12 random nucleotides, each cDNA molecule received a tag. Each sample provided no less than 2.5 million CDR3-containing paired-end reads. TCRdb recomputed calls from the 5' RACE reads with MiXCR, one row per CDR3 protein. The sample records around 1,900,000 distinct CDR3 sequences, about 39% being singletons. Per sample, at least 5 micrograms of total RNA were extracted. The CDR3 is 15 amino acids. The germline V gene encodes CDR1 DFQATT and CDR2 SNEGSKA (reference sequence). Trimming left V 1 base short and J 1 base short, with 12 bases between.

The J gene is TRBJ2-3, the V gene TRBV20-1; the D gene is possibly TRBD2 (6 bases). This TCR was recovered from a human donor in good health. Specimen: blood. DNA of the CDR3: TGCAGTGCTAGAGTAGGGGAGGTGGGCACAGATACGCAGTATTTT. This sequence encodes CSARVGEVGTDTQYF.